The TCR beta chain described here comes from a study of blood T cell repertoires in COVID-19. As for the study in general: Sample material is recorded as cDNA or gDNA derived from T cells, B-cell-depleted T cells, or PBMCs.

Germline V gives CDR1 SGHRS, CDR2 YFSETQ. The CDR3 sequence is 13 residues long. V was cut by 6 bases and J by 8 bases, with 17 bases left in between. TCRdb keeps only in-frame clones here, not all; method: immunoSEQ multiplex PCR. The sample carries some 300,000 clones, around nine tenths recorded once. The rearrangement joins TRBV5-1 to TRBJ1-2; tentatively, D is TRBD1 (5 bases). Sequences were obtained from PBMCs or T cells enriched from blood (not recorded which). The TCR originated in a woman aged 55-70 years in a cohort exposed to, infected with or recovered from COVID-19 (not recorded which). This CDR3 reads CASKRMGQNGYTF. For the CDR3, the DNA is TGCGCCAGCAAGAGGATGGGGCAGAACGGCTACACCTTC.